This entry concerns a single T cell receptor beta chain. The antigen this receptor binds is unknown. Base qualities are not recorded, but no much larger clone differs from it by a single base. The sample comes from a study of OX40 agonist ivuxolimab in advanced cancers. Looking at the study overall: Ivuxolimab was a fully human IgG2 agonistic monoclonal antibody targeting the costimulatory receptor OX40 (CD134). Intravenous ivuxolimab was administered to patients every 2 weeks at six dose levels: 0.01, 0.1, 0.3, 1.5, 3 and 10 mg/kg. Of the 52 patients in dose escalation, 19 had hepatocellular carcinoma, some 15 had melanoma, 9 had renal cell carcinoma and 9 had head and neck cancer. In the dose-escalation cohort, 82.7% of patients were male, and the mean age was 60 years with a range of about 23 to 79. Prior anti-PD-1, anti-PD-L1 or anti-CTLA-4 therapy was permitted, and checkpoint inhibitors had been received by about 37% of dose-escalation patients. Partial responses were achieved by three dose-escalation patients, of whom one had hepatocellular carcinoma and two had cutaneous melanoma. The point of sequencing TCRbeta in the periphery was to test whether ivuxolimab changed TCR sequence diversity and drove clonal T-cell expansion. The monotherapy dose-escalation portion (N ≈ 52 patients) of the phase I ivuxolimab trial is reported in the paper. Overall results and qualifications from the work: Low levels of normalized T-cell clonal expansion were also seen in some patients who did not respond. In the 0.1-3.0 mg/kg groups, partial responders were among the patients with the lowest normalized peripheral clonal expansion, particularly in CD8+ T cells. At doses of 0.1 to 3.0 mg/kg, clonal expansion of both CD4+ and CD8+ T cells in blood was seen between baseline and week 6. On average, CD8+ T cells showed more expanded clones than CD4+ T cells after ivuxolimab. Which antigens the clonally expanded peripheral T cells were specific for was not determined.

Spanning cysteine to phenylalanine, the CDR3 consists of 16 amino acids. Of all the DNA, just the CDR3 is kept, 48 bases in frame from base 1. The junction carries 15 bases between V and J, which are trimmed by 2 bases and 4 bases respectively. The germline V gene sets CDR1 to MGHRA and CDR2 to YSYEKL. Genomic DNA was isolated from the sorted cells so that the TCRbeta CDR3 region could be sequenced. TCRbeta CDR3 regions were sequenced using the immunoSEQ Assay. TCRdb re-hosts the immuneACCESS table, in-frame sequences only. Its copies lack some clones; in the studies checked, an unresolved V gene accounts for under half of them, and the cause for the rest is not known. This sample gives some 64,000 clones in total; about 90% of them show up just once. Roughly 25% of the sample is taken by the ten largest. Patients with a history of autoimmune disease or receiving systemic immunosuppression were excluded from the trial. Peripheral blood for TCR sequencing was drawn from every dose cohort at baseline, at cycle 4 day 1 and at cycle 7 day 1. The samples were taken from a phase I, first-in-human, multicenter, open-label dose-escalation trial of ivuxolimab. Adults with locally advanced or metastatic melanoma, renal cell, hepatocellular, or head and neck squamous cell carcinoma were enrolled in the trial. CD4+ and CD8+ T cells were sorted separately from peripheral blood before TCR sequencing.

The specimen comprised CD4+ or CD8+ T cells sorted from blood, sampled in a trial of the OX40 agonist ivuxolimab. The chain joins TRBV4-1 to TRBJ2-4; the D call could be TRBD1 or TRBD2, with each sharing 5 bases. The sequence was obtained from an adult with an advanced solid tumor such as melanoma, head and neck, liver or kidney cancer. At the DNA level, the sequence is TGCGCCAGCAGCCAACCGGCCGGGACGGTAAAAAACATTCAGTACTTC. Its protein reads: CASSQPAGTVKNIQYF.